Described below is a single T cell receptor beta chain sequence and its context. The antigen remains undetermined. The data derive from a study of cytomegalovirus exposure and HLA in healthy donors. The donors comprised healthy bone marrow donors. Study results and limitations: Specificity for CMV antigens was confirmed in vitro for a few of the CMV-associated chains. Researchers reported in a later analysis that a missense DCLRE1C variant was tied to TCR beta V- and J-gene trimming.

PCR amplification relied on 60 Vbeta primers (plus 13 Jbeta primers). Sequencing used immunoSEQ multiplex PCR; TCRdb keeps in-frame clones, though not all of them. This table lists 38,000 or so clones. The source of this sequence is a middle-aged man in good health and CMV-seropositive. The sample was PBMCs.

The CDR3 loop is CASRRENYNEQFF. In DNA form, the CDR3 reads TGTGCCAGCAGGCGGGAGAATTACAATGAGCAGTTCTTC. This rearrangement joins TRBV6-1 to TRBJ2-1; 7 nucleotides line up with TRBD2. The germline V gene encodes CDR1 MNHNS and CDR2 SASEGT. Germline trimming cut 6 bases from V and 4 bases from J; bases unmatched to any gene: 3. The CDR3 spans 13 residues.